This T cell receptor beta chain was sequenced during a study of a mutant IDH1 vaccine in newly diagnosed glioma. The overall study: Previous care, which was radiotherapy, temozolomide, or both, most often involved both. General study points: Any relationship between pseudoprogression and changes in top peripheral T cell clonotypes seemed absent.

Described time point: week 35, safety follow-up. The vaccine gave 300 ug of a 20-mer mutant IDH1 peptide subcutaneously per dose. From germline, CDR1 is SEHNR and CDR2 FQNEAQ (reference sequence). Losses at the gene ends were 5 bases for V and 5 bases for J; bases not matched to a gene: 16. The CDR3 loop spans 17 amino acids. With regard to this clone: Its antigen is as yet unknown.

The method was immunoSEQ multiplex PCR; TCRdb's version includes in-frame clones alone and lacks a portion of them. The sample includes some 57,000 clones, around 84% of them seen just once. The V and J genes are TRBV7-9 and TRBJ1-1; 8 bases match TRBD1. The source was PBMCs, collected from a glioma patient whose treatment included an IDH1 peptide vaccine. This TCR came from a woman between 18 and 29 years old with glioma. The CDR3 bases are TGTGCCAGCAGCCCTACAGGACAGGGAGGTATAGGGACTGAAGCTTTCTTT. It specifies CASSPTGQGGIGTEAFF.